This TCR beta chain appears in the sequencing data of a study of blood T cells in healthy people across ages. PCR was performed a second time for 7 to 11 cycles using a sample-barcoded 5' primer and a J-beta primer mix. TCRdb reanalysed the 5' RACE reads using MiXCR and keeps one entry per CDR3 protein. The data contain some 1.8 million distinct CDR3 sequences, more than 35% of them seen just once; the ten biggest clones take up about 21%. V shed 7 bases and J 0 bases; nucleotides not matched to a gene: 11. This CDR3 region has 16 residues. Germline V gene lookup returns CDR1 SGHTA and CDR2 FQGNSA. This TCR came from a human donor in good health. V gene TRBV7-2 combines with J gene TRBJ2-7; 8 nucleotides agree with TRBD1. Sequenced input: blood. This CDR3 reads CASTQSPGQDSYEQYF. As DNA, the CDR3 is TGTGCCAGCACCCAAAGTCCGGGACAGGACTCCTACGAGCAGTACTTC.